The 9 T cell receptor beta chains below come from one sample, sequenced in a study of blood T cell repertoires in COVID-19. Here immunoSEQ multiplex PCR was the method, and the copy in TCRdb shows in-frame clones only, minus some. The sample includes some 70,000 clones, roughly 84% of them seen just once. Material: peripheral blood. The origin of the receptors is a man between 45 and 60 years old with active COVID-19.

This chain's CDR3 is CASSPGSEDNEQFF. In DNA, the CDR3 is TGCGCCAGCAGCCCCGGGTCAGAGGACAATGAGCAGTTCTTC. This chain connects TRBV5-1 to TRBJ2-1, with D hard to call. Germline V gene sequence: CDR1 SGHRS, CDR2 YFSETQ. The CDR3 extends over 14 amino acids. The V and J ends lost 4 bases and 5 bases respectively, with 13 bases between them.

The gene calls are TRBV30 and TRBJ2-7; 9 bases align to TRBD2. V lost 8 bases to trimming and J lost 0 bases; unmatched junction nucleotides: 11. Germline loops: CDR1 GTSNPN, CDR2 SVGIG (reference sequence). The CDR3 has 15 amino acids. The CDR3 bases are TGTGCCAGCATTAGCGGGAGCGGCAGCTCCTACGAGCAGTACTTC. As protein: CASISGSGSSYEQYF.

The chain employs TRBV19 and TRBJ2-5; 9 nucleotides match TRBD1. This CDR3 has 15 residues. The germline CDR1 and CDR2 sequences are LNHDA and SQIVND (reference sequence). With 5 bases clipped from V and 5 bases from J, the junction kept 9 bases outside the gene matches. This chain's CDR3 is CASSGSQGAWETQYF. CDR3 DNA sequence: TGTGCCAGTAGTGGCTCACAGGGGGCTTGGGAGACCCAGTACTTC.

The V gene is TRBV29-1, the J gene TRBJ2-7, with 9 bases fitting TRBD2. Germline lookup yields CDR1 SQVTM and CDR2 ANQGSEA. The CDR3 is made up of 14 amino acids. After removal of 3 bases from V and 3 bases from J, the junction contained 6 bases not matched to a gene. CDR3 amino acids: CSVETSGAVYEQYF. The CDR3 DNA reads as TGCAGCGTTGAGACTAGCGGAGCCGTCTACGAGCAGTACTTC.

The chain has TRBV7-9 and TRBJ2-3; TRBD2 might be the D (5 bases). V was shortened by 1 base and J by 14 bases, with 19 bases between the two germline ends. CDR1 and CDR2 (germline): SEHNR, FQNEAQ (reference sequence). The CDR3 sequence is 14 residues long. DNA of the CDR3: TGTGCCAGCAGCTTAGGAGAGGAAAGCGGAGGAGGGTATTTT. Translated: CASSLGEESGGGYF.

The chain uses TRBV28 and TRBJ1-2; possibly TRBD1 for D (6 bases). The ends were cut back, 5 bases at V and 4 bases at J, with 14 bases in the middle. CDR1 and CDR2 (germline): MDHEN, SYDVKM. This CDR3 has 14 residues. In DNA form, the CDR3 reads TGTGCCAGCAGTACCTCACAGGGAATCTATGGCTACACCTTC. Translating gives CASSTSQGIYGYTF.

The chain joins TRBV19 to TRBJ2-2; 9 nucleotides match TRBD2. CDR1 is LNHDA, CDR2 SQIVND, per germline (reference sequence). Losses at the gene ends were 5 bases for V and 4 bases for J; bases not matched to a gene: 8. The CDR3 consists of 16 residues. The DNA for the CDR3 is TGTGCCAGTAGTCTGTCCTTGCGGGAGGGCACCGGGGAGCTGTTTTTT. This encodes CASSLSLREGTGELFF.

The CDR3 coding sequence is TGTGCCAGCAGCTTAGCGGACAGGGCTGAAGCTTTCTTT. It translates to CASSLADRAEAFF. This chain joins TRBV7-2 and TRBJ1-1; TRBD1 matches 8 bases. V shed 0 bases, J shed 6 bases, and the junction held 0 bases outside the gene matches. Germline loops: CDR1 SGHTA, CDR2 FQGNSA. The CDR3 spans 13 residues.

The rearrangement joins TRBV7-9 to TRBJ2-1, with TRBD2 identical over 10 bases. The CDR3 covers 16 residues. Germline CDR1 is SEHNR and CDR2 is FQNEAQ (reference sequence). Unmatched junction bases numbered 10, after V lost 2 bases and J lost 9 bases. CDR3 sequence: CASSLSLAGVLPEQFF. DNA for the CDR3: TGTGCCAGCAGCTTAAGCCTAGCGGGAGTTCTCCCTGAGCAGTTCTTC.